This T cell receptor beta chain was captured by sequencing in a study of T cell responses to AZD1222 COVID-19 vaccine. Broader study findings: Spike was spanned by vaccine-associated CD4 TCRs, which were dominant at 160-218 and 743-854. Close to half of spike-specific TCRs reportedly recognize unmutated variant regions. Females outnumbered males among donors, who were mostly white British; clonal diversity was possibly underestimated. Breadth and depth of Spike-specific TCRs rose after two AZD1222 doses.

Sequencing used immunoSEQ multiplex PCR; TCRdb keeps in-frame clones, though not all of them. The sample records roughly 150,000 clones, around 88% being singletons. The germline V gene has CDR1 SGHVS and CDR2 FNYEAQ. V lost 6 bases and J lost 0, with 4 bases in between. There are 12 residues in the CDR3. About this clone: What it recognizes is unknown.

The sequences come from peripheral blood, collected on day 0 of MenACWY control vaccination. V and J are TRBV7-6 and TRBJ2-3; D remains unclear. The receptor was derived from an adult in good health. The CDR3 DNA reads TGTGCCAGCAGTCGGAGCACAGATACGCAGTATTTT. It yields the protein CASSRSTDTQYF.